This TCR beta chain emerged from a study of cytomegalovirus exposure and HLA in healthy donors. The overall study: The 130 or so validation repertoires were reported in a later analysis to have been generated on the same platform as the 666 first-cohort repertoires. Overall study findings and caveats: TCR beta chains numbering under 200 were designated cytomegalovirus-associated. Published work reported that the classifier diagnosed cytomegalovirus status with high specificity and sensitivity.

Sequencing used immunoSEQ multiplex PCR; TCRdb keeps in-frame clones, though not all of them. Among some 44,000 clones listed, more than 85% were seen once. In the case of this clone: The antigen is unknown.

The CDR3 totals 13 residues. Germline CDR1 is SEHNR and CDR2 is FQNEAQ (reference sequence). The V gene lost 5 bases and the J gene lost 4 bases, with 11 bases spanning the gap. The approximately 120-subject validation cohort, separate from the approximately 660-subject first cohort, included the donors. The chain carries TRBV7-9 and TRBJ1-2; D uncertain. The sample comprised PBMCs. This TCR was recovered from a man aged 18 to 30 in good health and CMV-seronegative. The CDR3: CASSKEVSYGYTF. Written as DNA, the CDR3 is TGTGCCAGCAGCAAGGAGGTATCCTATGGCTACACCTTC.